Listed below are T cell receptor beta chains from one sample, sequenced in a study of beta chain features in type 1 diabetes. Profiled with immunoSEQ multiplex PCR; TCRdb holds only in-frame clones, not every one. Of hundreds of thousands of clones listed, around 12% are singletons. The sequenced sample consisted of naive CD4+ T cells from blood. The origin of the receptors is a woman in her late teens or twenties with type 1 diabetes. Each CDR3 is given with its conserved first and last residue. The D gene is left open where the match is weak. Size tells how often a clone was seen (once, few, many) or the class of an expanded clone, and some rows leave it out.

j_call clone_size v_call d_call cdr3_nt cdr3_aa
TRBJ1-2 . TRBV29-1 . TGCAGCGTCGCCCCTTTCAACAATGGCTACACCTTC CSVAPFNNGYTF
TRBJ1-1 . TRBV5-1 . TGCGCCAGCAGATGGTCAGACTATTTGAACACTGAAGCTTTCTTT CASRWSDYLNTEAFF
TRBJ2-7 . TRBV15 TRBD2 TGTGCCACCAGCCGAGGGACTAGCGGGAGGGTTTACTCCTACGAGCAGTACTTC CATSRGTSGRVYSYEQYF
TRBJ1-1 . TRBV11-2 . TGTGCCAGCAGCTTAGCAGGGTGGGACACTGAAGCTTTCTTT CASSLAGWDTEAFF
TRBJ2-2 . TRBV29-1 . TGCAGCGCCGGAAGCGAGGTCTCCGGGGAGCTGTTTTTT CSAGSEVSGELFF
TRBJ2-1 few TRBV5-1 . TGCGCCAGCAGCTTGGAGGCAATCGAGGGCTACAATGAGCAGTTCTTC CASSLEAIEGYNEQFF
TRBJ2-7 . TRBV25-1 . TGTGCCAGTGGGGGGGCAGGGAGTATCTACGAGCAGTACTTC CASGGAGSIYEQYF
TRBJ1-3 few TRBV30 TRBD1 TGTGCCTGGAGTGGTACAGGGGGCGCGCCTTCTGGAAACACCATATATTTT CAWSGTGGAPSGNTIYF
TRBJ2-1 . TRBV5-1 . TGCGCCAGCAGCTTGGAGGGGTCCAATGAGCAGTTCTTC CASSLEGSNEQFF
TRBJ2-1 few TRBV7-9 . TGTGCCAGCAGCTTAGGGTCAGGGACTCAACCCTACAATGAGCAGTTCTTC CASSLGSGTQPYNEQFF
TRBJ2-3 . TRBV15 . TGTGCCACTTCGTTTAGCGTAAGCACAGATACGCAGTATTTT CATSFSVSTDTQYF
TRBJ1-2 few TRBV5-6 . TGTGCCAGCAGCTTGGCCGGTGAGGGAAGGATCTATGGCTACACCTTC CASSLAGEGRIYGYTF
TRBJ1-1 . TRBV30 TRBD1 TGTGCCTCCCGGACAGGGCCCGTCACTGAAGCTTTCTTT CASRTGPVTEAFF
TRBJ2-3 few TRBV19 TRBD2 TGTGCCAGTAGTCCTAGCGGGTACACAGATACGCAGTATTTT CASSPSGYTDTQYF
TRBJ1-5 . TRBV19 . TGTGCCAGTAGTTACAGTAGCAATCAGCCCCAGCATTTT CASSYSSNQPQHF
TRBJ2-7 . TRBV27 . TGTGCCAGCAGTTTCGACGGGTTGAGAGGCGAGCAGTACTTC CASSFDGLRGEQYF
TRBJ2-6 few TRBV11-3 TRBD1 TGTGCCAGCAGCCCAGGACAGGGGAACGTCCTGACTTTC CASSPGQGNVLTF
TRBJ2-7 few TRBV7-9 TRBD1 TGTGCCAGCAGCAGGGGACAGGGCCACGAGCAGTACTTC CASSRGQGHEQYF
TRBJ2-3 few TRBV4-3 . TGCGCCAGCAGCCCGGAGGGGGGGCCAGGAGATACGCAGTATTTT CASSPEGGPGDTQYF
TRBJ2-7 few TRBV9 . TGTGCCAGCAGCGTTACCCATCAGGCCTACGAGCAGTACTTC CASSVTHQAYEQYF
TRBJ1-1 few TRBV7-9 . TGTGCCAGCAGCGCTGGCCCCGTGAACACTGAAGCTTTCTTT CASSAGPVNTEAFF
TRBJ1-1 few TRBV5-1 . TGCGCCAGCAGCTTGGGAGCCTCGAACGGGAACACTGAAGCTTTCTTT CASSLGASNGNTEAFF
TRBJ1-1 . TRBV19 TRBD1 TGTGCCAGTAGTATCGCCGGGACAGGCAGCACTGAAGCTTTCTTT CASSIAGTGSTEAFF
TRBJ2-6 few TRBV27 . TGTGCCAGCAGAAGAGTCTCTGGGGCCAACGTCCTGACTTTC CASRRVSGANVLTF
TRBJ1-2 few TRBV18 . TGTGCCAGCTCACCGGCGGGGACGGGACTTACAAATGGCTACACCTTC CASSPAGTGLTNGYTF
TRBJ2-1 few TRBV9 . TGTGCCAGCAGCGTAGCAGGTAACTCCTACAATGAGCAGTTCTTC CASSVAGNSYNEQFF
TRBJ1-4 few TRBV5-6 . TGTGCCAGCAGCTCCCACTCGGAAAAACTGTTTTTT CASSSHSEKLFF
TRBJ2-5 . TRBV4-1 TRBD2 TGCGCCAGCAGCCAAGCCGAGACTAGCGGGACGGGTAAATCGTTGACCCAGTACTTC CASSQAETSGTGKSLTQYF
TRBJ1-1 few TRBV6-5 . TGTGCCAGCAGTTACTCATCGGGGGCTGAAGCTTTCTTT CASSYSSGAEAFF
TRBJ1-1 . TRBV7-3 TRBD1 TGTGCCAGCAGCACGACAGGGAATGACGGAGCTTTCTTT CASSTTGNDGAFF
TRBJ1-4 . TRBV2 TRBD1 TGTGCCAGCAGTGTTGGACAGGAGAATGAAAAACTGTTTTTT CASSVGQENEKLFF
TRBJ2-3 . TRBV4-3 . TGCGCCAGCAGCCGAGGGGGGGAGGGCACAGATACGCAGTATTTT CASSRGGEGTDTQYF
TRBJ2-7 few TRBV7-2 . TGTGCCAGCAGCTCAGCCCCAGGGCCCTACGAGCAGTACTTC CASSSAPGPYEQYF
TRBJ2-5 few TRBV11-1 TRBD1 TGTGCCAGCAGCTTAGCGCGAAGGGGGCCACCAGAGACCCAGTACTTC CASSLARRGPPETQYF
TRBJ2-5 . TRBV7-9 . TGTGCCAGCAGCTTAGTTCTACAGGGACGGGAGACCCAGTACTTC CASSLVLQGRETQYF
TRBJ2-3 . TRBV7-2 TRBD1 TGTGCCAGCAGCCAGAGGACAGGCGGGGATACGCAGTATTTT CASSQRTGGDTQYF
TRBJ2-2 . TRBV21-1 . TGTGCCAGCAGCCGAGGGGGAAGGAGTAGCGGGGTTACCACCGGGGAGCTGTTTTTT CASSRGGRSSGVTTGELFF
TRBJ2-7 few TRBV28 . TGTGCCAGCAGTTTCTCCGTCTACGAGCAGTACTTC CASSFSVYEQYF
TRBJ2-3 . TRBV6-6 TRBD2 TGTGCCAGCAGTTCAGATGGGCGGGGGTACACAGATACGCAGTATTTT CASSSDGRGYTDTQYF
TRBJ1-4 few TRBV18 . TGTGCCAGCTCATTCTTCGGGGAAAAACTGTTTTTT CASSFFGEKLFF
TRBJ1-2 . TRBV27 TRBD1 TGTGCCAGCAGTTTATCAGGGGGCCACAACTATGGCTACACCTTC CASSLSGGHNYGYTF
TRBJ2-2 few TRBV5-4 . TGTGCCAGCAGCTTGGCTTTGGGACAGAACACCGGGGAGCTGTTTTTT CASSLALGQNTGELFF
TRBJ2-4 few TRBV11-2 . TGTGCCAGCAGCTTCGGGACTCCCGGGAACATTCAGTACTTC CASSFGTPGNIQYF
TRBJ2-1 few TRBV7-9 TRBD2 TGTGCCAGCAGCCCCTCGACTAGCGGGAGAGCCTACAATGAGCAGTTCTTC CASSPSTSGRAYNEQFF
TRBJ1-2 . TRBV2 TRBD1 TGTGCCACAATAGGGGACAGGGAATCGTCGGGCTACACCTTC CATIGDRESSGYTF